Below, 24 T cell receptor beta chains from the same sample are listed, as sequenced in a study of OX40 agonist ivuxolimab in advanced cancers. TCRdb's table, derived via immunoSEQ multiplex PCR, lists solely in-frame clones and lacks some. The sample holds about 81,000 clones, about 93% seen once. The specimen was CD4+ or CD8+ T cells sorted from blood, collected in a trial of the OX40 agonist ivuxolimab. These receptors were collected from an adult with an advanced solid tumor such as melanoma, head and neck, liver or kidney cancer.

The rearrangement links TRBV5-1 to TRBJ2-7; D may be TRBD2 (5 bases). The CDR3 extends over 14 amino acids. CDR1 and CDR2 (germline): SGHRS, YFSETQ. Trimming removed 0 bases at V and 2 bases at J, with 9 bases between. The chain's CDR3 is CASSLAPGTYEQYF. CDR3 bases: TGCGCCAGCAGCTTGGCCCCCGGGACCTACGAGCAGTACTTC.

This clone was observed once. J is TRBJ2-3 and V is TRBV2; D assignment may be TRBD1 or TRBD2 (5 bases each). The CDR3 extends over 16 amino acids. Trimming shortened V by 3 bases and J by 2 bases, and 15 bases separated the two germline ends. The germline gives CDR1 SNHLY, CDR2 FYNNEI. The chain's CDR3 is CASSEGPGRYTDTQYF. The CDR3, as DNA: TGTGCCAGCAGTGAGGGACCCGGCAGATACACAGATACGCAGTATTTT. The whole variable domain, remainder taken from reference TRBV2 and TRBJ2-3, is EPEVTQTPSHQVTQMGQEVILRCVPISNHLYFYWYRQILGQKVEFLVSFYNNEISEKSEIFDDQFSVERPDGSNFTLKIRSTKLEDSAMYFCASSEGPGRYTDTQYFGPGTRLTVL.

The V gene is TRBV27, the J gene TRBJ1-5, with TRBD1 as a possible D gene (6 bases). Germline assignment: CDR1 MNHEY and CDR2 SMNVEV (reference sequence). The V and J ends lost 5 bases and 0 bases respectively, with 14 bases between them. This CDR3 is built from 16 residues. The CDR3 spells CASSRTGTHSNQPQHF. As DNA, the CDR3 is TGTGCCAGCAGTAGGACCGGGACACATAGCAATCAGCCCCAGCATTTT.

The chain carries TRBV5-6 and TRBJ2-3, with 8 bases fitting TRBD2. The J segment lost 0 bases and the V segment lost 1 base, leaving 4 bases of the junction unmatched. The germline CDR1 and CDR2 sequences are SGHDT and YYEEEE. The CDR3 is 16 amino acids. CDR3 loop: CASSLFGGGSTDTQYF. CDR3 sequence (DNA): TGTGCCAGCAGCTTGTTCGGCGGGGGGAGCACAGATACGCAGTATTTT. Variable domain in full (rest from reference TRBV5-6 and TRBJ2-3): DAGVTQSPTHLIKTRGQQVTLRCSPKSGHDTVSWYQQALGQGPQFIFQYYEEEERQRGNFPDRFSGHQFPNYSSELNVNALLLGDSALYLCASSLFGGGSTDTQYFGPGTRLTVL.

The V and J genes are TRBV4-3 and TRBJ2-3; D gene uncertain. V gave up 0 bases and J gave up 3 bases, with 4 bases separating them. Germline lookup yields CDR1 LGHNA and CDR2 YSLEER. There are 13 residues in the CDR3. The CDR3 spells CASSQDFTDTQYF. DNA for the CDR3: TGCGCCAGCAGCCAAGATTTTACAGATACGCAGTATTTT.

This rearrangement joins TRBV28 to TRBJ2-7; 7 bases are a match to TRBD1. Germline V lookup: CDR1 MDHEN, CDR2 SYDVKM. J was trimmed by 3 bases and V by 5 bases; bases with no gene match: 7. The CDR3 is 14 residues long. The CDR3 region is CASSQGTENYEQYF. The CDR3 DNA is TGTGCCAGCAGTCAAGGGACAGAAAACTACGAGCAGTACTTC.

This chain links TRBV5-6 with TRBJ2-7, with 7 bases matching TRBD1. Germline loops: CDR1 SGHDT, CDR2 YYEEEE. The V and J ends lost 4 bases and 0 bases, in that order; junction bases with no gene match: 10. This CDR3 has 16 amino acids. The CDR3 loop is CASSIWDSGRSYEQYF. The CDR3 DNA sequence: TGTGCCAGCAGCATTTGGGACAGTGGGCGCTCCTACGAGCAGTACTTC.

This clone was counted a few times. V and J are TRBV6-5 and TRBJ2-7; 7 bases match TRBD1. J lost 4 bases, V lost 8 bases, and 8 bases had no gene match. Germline CDR1 and CDR2: MNHEY and SVGAGI. The CDR3 spans 13 residues. CDR3 sequence: CASGFRRGYEQYF. As DNA, the CDR3 is TGTGCCAGCGGGTTCCGCAGGGGGTACGAGCAGTACTTC.

This chain links TRBV7-8 with TRBJ1-5; D uncertain. Germline V gives CDR1 SGHVS, CDR2 FQNEAQ. The CDR3 runs to 16 residues. V was shortened by 0 bases and J by 3 bases, with 12 bases between the two germline ends. The CDR3 sequence: CASSLAVGRDNQPQHF. CDR3 bases: TGTGCCAGCAGCTTAGCGGTTGGTAGGGACAATCAGCCCCAGCATTTT.

This clone was seen a few times. V usage is TRBV27 and J usage is TRBJ1-1; D call uncertain. This CDR3 is 16 amino acids long. Germline CDR1 MNHEY, CDR2 SMNVEV (reference sequence). Trimming took 1 base from V and 6 from J, leaving 18 bases between them. DNA of the CDR3: TGTGCCAGCAGTTTATGGTTTGGGAGTGCCATCGCTGAAGCTTTCTTT. Its translation: CASSLWFGSAIAEAFF.

This clone was seen once. The chain couples TRBV7-6 to TRBJ2-3; D unresolved. Germline V CDR1 and CDR2: SGHVS, FNYEAQ. The CDR3 length is 13 residues. Trimming cost V 3 bases and J 6 bases, with 10 bases left between them. In DNA form, the CDR3 reads TGTGCCAGCAGCTTCGACTCCACGGATACGCAGTATTTT. Translation: CASSFDSTDTQYF. Full variable domain (rest looked up from reference TRBV7-6 and TRBJ2-3): GAGVSQSPRYKVTKRGQDVALRCDPISGHVSLYWYRQALGQGPEFLTYFNYEAQQDKSGLPNDRFSAERPEGSISTLTIQRTEQRDSAMYRCASSFDSTDTQYFGPGTRLTVL.

J is TRBJ2-4 and V is TRBV23-1; D tentatively fits TRBD1 or TRBD2 (6 bases each). TRBV23-1 carries the ORF label, with uncertain function. The CDR3 runs to 17 residues. V lost 10 bases and J 0 bases, leaving 22 bases between the germline ends. The CDR3: CATPEGEKFLAKNIQYF. The CDR3 DNA follows: TGCGCCACCCCGGAGGGGGAGAAGTTTTTAGCCAAAAACATTCAGTACTTC.

The J gene is TRBJ2-1, the V gene TRBV4-1; D is unclear. Germline V gene data show CDR1 as MGHRA and CDR2 as YSYEKL. CDR3 size: 15 residues. Trimming cost V 0 bases and J 8 bases, with 14 bases left between them. The CDR3 coding sequence is TGCGCCAGCAGCCAAGATTCGACCCCTCAGGATGAGCAGTTCTTC. Protein sequence: CASSQDSTPQDEQFF.

This chain uses TRBV27 with TRBJ2-7, with D perhaps matching TRBD2 (5 bases). Germline V gene sequence: CDR1 MNHEY, CDR2 SMNVEV (reference sequence). V was trimmed by 5 bases and J by 2 bases, leaving 13 bases between them. The CDR3 extends over 14 amino acids. In DNA, the CDR3 is TGTGCCAGCAGTATGGACGGAGGAGCCTACGAGCAGTACTTC. This codes for CASSMDGGAYEQYF.

The J gene is TRBJ1-5, the V gene TRBV28, with D maybe TRBD1 (5 bases). The CDR3 runs 15 residues. V lost 5 bases, J lost 5 bases, and 16 bases lay in between. Germline CDR1 is MDHEN and CDR2 is SYDVKM. The CDR3 nucleotides are TGTGCCAGCAGTCTAGGCGGACGGGGGGATCAGCCCCAGCATTTT. Protein product: CASSLGGRGDQPQHF.

The V and J genes are TRBV21-1 and TRBJ2-7; the D segment call TRBD1 is taken from the table without a DNA check. TRBV21-1 is a pseudogene. CDR3 size: 16 residues. The chain's CDR3 is CARDSAGQGLIYEQYF. In nucleotides, the CDR3 is TGTGCCAGGGATTCCGCTGGACAGGGACTCATCTACGAGCAGTACTTC.

The chain couples TRBV5-1 to TRBJ1-1, with TRBD1 as a possible D gene (6 bases). V was trimmed by 1 base and J by 5 bases, leaving 9 bases between them. Germline CDR1 is SGHRS and CDR2 is YFSETQ. The CDR3 spans 13 residues. CDR3 bases: TGCGCCAGCAGCTTGAGGGGACATACTGAAGCTTTCTTT. Protein product: CASSLRGHTEAFF.

V gene TRBV9 combines with J gene TRBJ2-1; 9 bases map to TRBD2. CDR1 is SGDLS, CDR2 YYNGEE, per germline. The CDR3 extends over 17 amino acids. V trimming: 0 bases; J trimming: 3 bases; junction bases outside the gene matches: 7. CDR3 loop: CASSVGPLAGFYNEQFF. CDR3 nucleotides: TGTGCCAGCAGCGTAGGCCCCCTAGCGGGGTTCTACAATGAGCAGTTCTTC. Complete variable domain (other parts from reference TRBV9 and TRBJ2-1): DSGVTQTPKHLITATGQRVTLRCSPRSGDLSVYWYQQSLDQGLQFLIQYYNGEERAKGNILERFSAQQFPDLHSELNLSSLELGDSALYFCASSVGPLAGFYNEQFFGPGTRLTVL.

This chain joins TRBV5-4 and TRBJ2-7; 7 positions agree with TRBD2. Per germline, CDR1 SGHNT and CDR2 YYREEE (reference sequence). This CDR3 comprises 15 residues. The V segment lost 5 bases and the J segment 2 bases; nucleotides outside the gene matches: 10. The CDR3: CASRSGGTTPYEQYF. CDR3 coding DNA: TGTGCCAGCAGAAGTGGAGGGACTACTCCCTACGAGCAGTACTTC.

The chain employs TRBV5-1 and TRBJ2-2; D perhaps matches TRBD2 (7 bases). Germline loops: CDR1 SGHRS, CDR2 YFSETQ. The CDR3 covers 16 residues. The ends were cut back, 1 base at V and 4 bases at J, with 14 bases in the middle. The CDR3 coding sequence is TGCGCCAGCAGCTTGTTCGGGGGGCTGAGCACCGGGGAGCTGTTTTTT. It codes for CASSLFGGLSTGELFF.

V and J are TRBV18 and TRBJ2-7, with 11 bases matching TRBD1. This CDR3 has 17 amino acids. V lost 2 bases, J lost 3 bases, and 9 bases stayed unmatched. CDR1 KGHSH and CDR2 LQKENI come from the germline V gene. For the CDR3, the DNA is TGTGCCAGCTCACCAACCTATGGACAGGGGGCTATCTACGAGCAGTACTTC. This encodes CASSPTYGQGAIYEQYF. The complete variable domain, with remaining parts taken from reference TRBV18 and TRBJ2-7, reads NAGVMQNPRHLVRRRGQEARLRCSPMKGHSHVYWYRQLPEEGLKFMVYLQKENIIDESGMPKERFSAEFPKEGPSILRIQQVVRGDSAAYFCASSPTYGQGAIYEQYFGPGTRLTVT.

The chain couples TRBV4-1 to TRBJ1-1; 7 bases fit TRBD1. The CDR3 totals 15 residues. Germline CDR1 and CDR2: MGHRA and YSYEKL. After removal of 4 bases from V and 1 base from J, the junction contained 6 bases not matched to a gene. The CDR3 loop is CASSLPDRKNTEAFF. The CDR3 DNA is TGCGCCAGCAGCCTACCGGACAGGAAGAACACTGAAGCTTTCTTT.

CDR3 DNA sequence: TGCAGCGTTGTCCCCTCGGGGCCGCAAGGCTATGGCTACACCTTC. It codes for CSVVPSGPQGYGYTF. The chain joins TRBV29-1 to TRBJ1-2; a possible D gene is TRBD1 (5 bases). The CDR3 runs 15 residues. CDR1 is SQVTM, CDR2 ANQGSEA, per germline. Trimming took 4 bases from V and 4 from J, leaving 19 bases between them.

This sequence joins TRBV7-2 and TRBJ2-3; 10 bases agree with TRBD2. The germline V gene encodes CDR1 SGHTA and CDR2 FQGNSA. V shed 5 bases and J 4 bases; nucleotides not matched to a gene: 9. The CDR3 is 16 amino acids. The CDR3 here is CASSALLAGWSDTQYF. CDR3 in DNA: TGTGCCAGCAGCGCGCTACTAGCGGGGTGGTCAGATACGCAGTATTTT.